This T cell receptor (beta chain) was sequenced during a study of T-cell memory formation after mild COVID-19. V lost 6 bases, J lost 4 bases, and 16 bases lay in between. This CDR3 comprises 15 residues. Each CDR3 protein is one row after TCRdb ran MiXCR on the 5' RACE reads. Of tens of thousands of distinct CDR3 sequences listed, roughly 25% are singletons. Sequenced sample: PBMCs or a T cell subset sorted from them (not recorded which). The sequence was collected from a man aged 18 to 29 who had mild COVID-19 (a few samples of this study predate the infection). Cell type and time point are not known. This chain joins TRBV12-3 or TRBV12-4 and TRBJ2-1; TRBD2 might be the D (6 bases). The CDR3 nucleotides read TGTGCCAGCAGCCCGGTGGTAGCGGAATACAATGAGCAGTTCTTC. Translation: CASSPVVAEYNEQFF.